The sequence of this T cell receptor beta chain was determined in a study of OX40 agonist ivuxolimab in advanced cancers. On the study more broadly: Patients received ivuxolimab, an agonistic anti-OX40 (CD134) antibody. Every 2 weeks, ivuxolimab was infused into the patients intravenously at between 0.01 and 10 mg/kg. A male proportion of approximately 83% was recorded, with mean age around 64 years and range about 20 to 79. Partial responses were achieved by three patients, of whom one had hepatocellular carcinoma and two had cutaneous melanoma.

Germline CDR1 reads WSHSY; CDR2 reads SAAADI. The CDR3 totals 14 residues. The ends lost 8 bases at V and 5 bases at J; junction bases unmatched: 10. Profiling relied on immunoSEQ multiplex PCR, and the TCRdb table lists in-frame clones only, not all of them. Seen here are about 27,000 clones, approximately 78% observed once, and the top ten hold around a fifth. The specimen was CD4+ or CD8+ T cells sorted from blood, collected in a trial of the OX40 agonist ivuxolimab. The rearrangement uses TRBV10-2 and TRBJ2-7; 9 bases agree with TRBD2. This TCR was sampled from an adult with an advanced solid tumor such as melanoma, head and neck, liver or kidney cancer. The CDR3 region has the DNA TGCGCCAGCGGGAAGGCGGGAGGGTTCGACGAGCAGTACTTC. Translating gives CASGKAGGFDEQYF.